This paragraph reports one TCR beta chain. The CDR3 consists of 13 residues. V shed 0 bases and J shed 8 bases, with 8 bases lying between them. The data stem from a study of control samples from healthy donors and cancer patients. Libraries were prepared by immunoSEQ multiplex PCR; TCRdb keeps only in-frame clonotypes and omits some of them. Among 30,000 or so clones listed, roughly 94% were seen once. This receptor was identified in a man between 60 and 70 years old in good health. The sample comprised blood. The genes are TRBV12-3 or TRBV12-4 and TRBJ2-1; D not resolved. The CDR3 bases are TGTGCCAGCAGTTTAGCGAGGATAGATGAGCAGTTCTTC. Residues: CASSLARIDEQFF.